This T cell receptor (beta chain) emerged from a study of T cells after yellow fever vaccination (dated by TCRdb to the late 2010s). Background for the entire study: The SMART-Seq v4 Ultra Low Input RNA kit was used to prepare libraries from fractions with low cell numbers. Bulk TCR alpha and beta repertoires were sequenced longitudinally to track T-cell clones before and after primary and booster YFV17D yellow fever vaccination. Blood samples were taken at several timepoints before and after primary and secondary immunization, and bulk PBMC replicates and cell subsets were isolated. Two healthy male donors made up the cohort, one aged 18 to 29 years and the other aged 30 to 40 years. Broader findings and caveats from the paper: Computational filtering was required because FACS-sorted repertoires could contain abundant contaminating clonotypes from the bulk population. After the booster, most clones that had expanded after primary vaccination were detected again (around 97% of CD4 and about 88% of CD8), suggesting broad maintenance of memory. Because only a couple of donors were included in the study, the extent to which the findings can be generalized is limited. The secondary T-cell response was weaker than the primary response but faster, peaking on day 5 instead of day 15. A small share of clonotypes was detected in both CD4 and CD8 compartments, with the overlap likely arising from convergent recombination.

Sequencer: Illumina NovaSeq 6000. TCR cDNA was made using 5'RACE template switching, a step that added a universal primer site and unique molecular identifiers. Priming for cDNA synthesis came from both the TCR alpha and TCR beta constant segments. Library amplification used two PCR steps, and the second PCR step added sample barcodes and sequencing adapters. Sequencing of libraries was done on Illumina HiSeq 2500 (2x100 bp) or NovaSeq (2x150 bp). The original methods were these. Demultiplexing of reads and collapsing into UMI consensus sequences were performed with MIGEC, and V(D)J alignment was carried out with MiXCR. Vaccine-responding clonotypes were defined with edgeR using replicate PBMC samples, requiring FDR below 0.01 and a log2 fold change above 5 up to day 15. Each bulk clonotype received a CD4 or CD8 identity based on whether the sequenced CD4 or CD8 repertoire contained that clonotype at higher abundance. TCRdb cleaned the public reads at Q25 with fastp, built clones with MiXCR and kept in-frame beta chains. Under each unique CDR3 protein, matching rows form one entry showing the most common genes and DNA. These V and J calls derive from TCRdb rather than the authors' analysis. The sample includes a few hundred thousand distinct CDR3 sequences, with over 4.5% observed a single time. Approximately 3.5% of the sample is taken by the ten largest.

In the paper's terms, the treatment or condition label means: live attenuated yellow fever vaccine strain. PBMCs were isolated from peripheral blood using a standard Ficoll-Paque protocol. Dynabeads CD4 and CD8 positive selection kits were used to isolate the CD4 and CD8 T-cell fractions. TriZol was used to extract RNA from bulk PBMCs, CD4 and CD8 fractions, and dextramer-positive and dextramer-negative fractions. This clonotype was seen repeatedly, ten times or more. It lacks a known antigen. Base qualities are missing; no much larger clone stands one base away. Measured from the cysteine to the phenylalanine, the CDR3 is 15 residues long. Here the CDR3 DNA is all that survives: 45 bases in frame from base 1. The germline V gene (reference sequence) supplies CDR1 DFQATT and CDR2 SNEGSKA. Trimmed from V: 3 bases; trimmed from J: 0 bases; junction bases lacking a gene match: 6.

The V and J segments used are TRBV20-1 and TRBJ2-5, with 8 junctional bases fitting TRBD2. This receptor was obtained from a man younger than 30 who received the YFV17D yellow fever vaccine. The material was CD4+ T cells sorted from PBMCs, obtained on the day of the yellow fever booster vaccination. The CDR3 corresponds to CSASPPGGDQETQYF. The DNA reads TGCAGTGCTAGCCCCCCGGGGGGGGACCAAGAGACCCAGTACTTC.